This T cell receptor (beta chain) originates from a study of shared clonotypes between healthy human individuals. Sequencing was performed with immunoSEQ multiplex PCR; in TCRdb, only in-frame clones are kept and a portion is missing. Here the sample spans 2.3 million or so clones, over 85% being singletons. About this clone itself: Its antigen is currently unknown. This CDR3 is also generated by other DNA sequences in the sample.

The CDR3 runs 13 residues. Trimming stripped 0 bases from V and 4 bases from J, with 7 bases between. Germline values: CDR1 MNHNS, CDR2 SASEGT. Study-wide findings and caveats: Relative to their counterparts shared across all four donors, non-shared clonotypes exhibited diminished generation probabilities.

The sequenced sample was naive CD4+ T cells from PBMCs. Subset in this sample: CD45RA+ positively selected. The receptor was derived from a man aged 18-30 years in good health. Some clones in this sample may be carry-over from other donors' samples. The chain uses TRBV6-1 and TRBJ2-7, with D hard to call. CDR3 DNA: TGTGCCAGCAGTGAAGCAGGACGATACGAGCAGTACTTC. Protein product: CASSEAGRYEQYF.